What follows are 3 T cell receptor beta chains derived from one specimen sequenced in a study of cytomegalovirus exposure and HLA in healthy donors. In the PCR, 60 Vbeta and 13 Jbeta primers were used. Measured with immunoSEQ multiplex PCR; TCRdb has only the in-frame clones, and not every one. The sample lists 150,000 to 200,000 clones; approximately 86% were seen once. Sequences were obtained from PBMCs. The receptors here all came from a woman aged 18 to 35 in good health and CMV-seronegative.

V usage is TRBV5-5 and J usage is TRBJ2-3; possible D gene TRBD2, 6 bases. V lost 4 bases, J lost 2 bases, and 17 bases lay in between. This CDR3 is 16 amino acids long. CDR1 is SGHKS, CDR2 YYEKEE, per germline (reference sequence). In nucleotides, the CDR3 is TGTGCCAGCAGCCTCGGAGGGCAGGGAGCCACAGATACGCAGTATTTT. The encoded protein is CASSLGGQGATDTQYF.

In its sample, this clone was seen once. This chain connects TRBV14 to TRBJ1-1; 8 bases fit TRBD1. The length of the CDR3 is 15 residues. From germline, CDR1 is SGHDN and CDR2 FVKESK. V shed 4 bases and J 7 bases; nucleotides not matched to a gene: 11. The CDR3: CASSPYRDRISEAFF. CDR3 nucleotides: TGTGCCAGCAGCCCGTATCGGGACAGGATAAGTGAAGCTTTCTTT.

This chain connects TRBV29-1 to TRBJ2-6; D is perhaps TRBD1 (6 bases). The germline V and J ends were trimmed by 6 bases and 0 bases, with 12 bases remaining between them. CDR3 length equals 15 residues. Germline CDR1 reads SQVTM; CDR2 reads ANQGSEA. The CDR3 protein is CSVGRGRSGANVLTF. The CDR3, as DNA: TGCAGCGTGGGCAGGGGCCGCTCTGGGGCCAACGTCCTGACTTTC.